This T cell receptor (beta chain) is drawn from a study of T-cell reconstitution after alpha-beta-depleted transplantation in children. Trimming cost V 4 bases and J 5 bases, with 11 bases left between them. Germline-derived CDR1 and CDR2 are SEHNR and FQNEAQ (reference sequence). The CDR3 is made up of 13 amino acids. Study results and limitations: After transplant, high TCRbeta diversity at day 60 in some patients arose from surviving recipient T cells and thymic progenitors. Roughly two months post-transplant, alpha-beta T cells reportedly originated from several hundred graft clones that had expanded.

TCRbeta library construction was performed incorporating unique molecular identifiers. TCRdb recomputed calls from the PCR reads with MiXCR, one row per CDR3 protein. Of about 7,200 distinct CDR3 sequences listed, roughly 4.8% are singletons. In its sample, this clonotype was seen many times. Its antigen is undetermined. This TCR was sampled from a child under two years old who had a stem cell transplant for acute myeloid leukemia, so the T cells may come from the graft donor. V usage is TRBV7-9 and J usage is TRBJ2-5, with D perhaps given as TRBD1 or TRBD2 (6 bases each). Here the sequenced sample was PBMCs, mostly from graft donor cells, taken 180 days after TCRalphabeta/CD19-depleted stem cell transplant. CDR3 amino acids: CASSWGARETQYF. The DNA of the CDR3 is TGTGCCAGCAGCTGGGGGGCTAGGGAGACCCAGTACTTC.